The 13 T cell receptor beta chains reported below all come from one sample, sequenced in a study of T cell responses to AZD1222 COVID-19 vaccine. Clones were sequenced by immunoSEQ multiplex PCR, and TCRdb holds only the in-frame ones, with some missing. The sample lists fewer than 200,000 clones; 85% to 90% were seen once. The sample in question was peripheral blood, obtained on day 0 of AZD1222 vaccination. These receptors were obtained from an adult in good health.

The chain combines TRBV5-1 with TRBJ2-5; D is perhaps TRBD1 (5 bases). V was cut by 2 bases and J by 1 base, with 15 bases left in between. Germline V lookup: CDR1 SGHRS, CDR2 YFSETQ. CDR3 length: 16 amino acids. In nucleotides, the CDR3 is TGCGCCAGCAGCTTTCAGTCCCCCAGGGCCCAAGAGACCCAGTACTTC. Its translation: CASSFQSPRAQETQYF. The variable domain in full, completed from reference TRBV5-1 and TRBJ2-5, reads KAGVTQTPRYLIKTRGQQVTLSCSPISGHRSVSWYQQTPGQGLQFLFEYFSETQRNKGNFPGRFSGRQFSNSRSEMNVSTLELGDSALYLCASSFQSPRAQETQYFGPGTRLLVL.

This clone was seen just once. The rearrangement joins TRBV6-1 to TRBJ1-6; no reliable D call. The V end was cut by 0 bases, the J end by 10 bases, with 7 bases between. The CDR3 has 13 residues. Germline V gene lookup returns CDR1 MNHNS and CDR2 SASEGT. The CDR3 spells CASSEAPLSPLHF. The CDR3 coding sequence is TGTGCCAGCAGTGAAGCGCCACTCTCACCCCTCCACTTT.

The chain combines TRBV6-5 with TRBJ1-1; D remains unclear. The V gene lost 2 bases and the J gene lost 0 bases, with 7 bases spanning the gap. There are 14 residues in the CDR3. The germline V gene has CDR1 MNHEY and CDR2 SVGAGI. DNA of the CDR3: TGTGCCAGCAGTTACAGGGTGGTGAACACTGAAGCTTTCTTT. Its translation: CASSYRVVNTEAFF.

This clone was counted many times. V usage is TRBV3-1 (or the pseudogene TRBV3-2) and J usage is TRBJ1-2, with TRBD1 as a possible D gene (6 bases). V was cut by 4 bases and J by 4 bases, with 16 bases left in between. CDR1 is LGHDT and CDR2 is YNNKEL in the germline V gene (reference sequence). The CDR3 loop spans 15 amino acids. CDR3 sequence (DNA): TGTGCCAGCAGCCCGCTAAACAGGGCGGGCTATGGCTACACCTTC. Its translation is CASSPLNRAGYGYTF.

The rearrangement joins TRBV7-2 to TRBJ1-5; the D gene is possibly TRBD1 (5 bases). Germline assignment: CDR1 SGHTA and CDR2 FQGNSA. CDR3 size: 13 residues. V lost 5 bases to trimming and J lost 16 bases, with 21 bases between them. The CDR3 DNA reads TGTGCCAGCAGCGCTCAAGTACAGGTGCCTGAACATTTT. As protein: CASSAQVQVPEHF.

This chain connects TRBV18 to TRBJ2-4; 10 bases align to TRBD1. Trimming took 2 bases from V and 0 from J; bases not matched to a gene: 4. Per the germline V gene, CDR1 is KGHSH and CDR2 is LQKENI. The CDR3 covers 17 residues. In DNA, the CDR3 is TGTGCCAGCTCACCAGGTCGGGACAGGGGAGCCAAAAACATTCAGTACTTC. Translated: CASSPGRDRGAKNIQYF.

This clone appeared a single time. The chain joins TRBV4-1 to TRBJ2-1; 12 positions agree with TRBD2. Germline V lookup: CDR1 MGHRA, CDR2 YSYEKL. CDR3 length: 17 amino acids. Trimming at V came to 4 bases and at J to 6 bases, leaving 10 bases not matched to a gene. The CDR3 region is CASSPPWTSGVPNEQFF. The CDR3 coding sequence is TGCGCCAGCAGCCCCCCGTGGACTAGCGGGGTACCCAATGAGCAGTTCTTC.

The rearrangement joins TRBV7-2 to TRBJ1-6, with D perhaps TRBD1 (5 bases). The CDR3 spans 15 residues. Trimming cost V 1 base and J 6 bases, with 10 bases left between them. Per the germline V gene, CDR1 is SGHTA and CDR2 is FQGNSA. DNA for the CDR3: TGTGCCAGCAGCTTAGGGCGGAGGGGTAATTCACCCCTCCACTTT. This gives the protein CASSLGRRGNSPLHF. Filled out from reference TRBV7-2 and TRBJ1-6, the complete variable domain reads GAGVSQSPSNKVTEKGKDVELRCDPISGHTALYWYRQSLGQGLEFLIYFQGNSAPDKSGLPSDRFSAERTGGSVSTLTIQRTQQEDSAVYLCASSLGRRGNSPLHFGNGTRLTVT.

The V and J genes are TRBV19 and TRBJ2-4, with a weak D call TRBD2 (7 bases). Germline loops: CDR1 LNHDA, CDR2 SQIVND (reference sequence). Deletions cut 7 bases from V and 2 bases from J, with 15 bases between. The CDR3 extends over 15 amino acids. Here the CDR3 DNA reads TGTGCCAGTACGGACGGCGGGGGCACCAAAAACATTCAGTACTTC. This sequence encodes CASTDGGGTKNIQYF.

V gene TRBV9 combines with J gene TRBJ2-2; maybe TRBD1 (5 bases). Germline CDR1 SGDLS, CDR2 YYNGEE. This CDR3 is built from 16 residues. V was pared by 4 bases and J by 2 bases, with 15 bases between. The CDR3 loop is CASSPPIGQNTGELFF. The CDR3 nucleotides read TGTGCCAGCAGCCCGCCAATCGGACAAAACACCGGGGAGCTGTTTTTT. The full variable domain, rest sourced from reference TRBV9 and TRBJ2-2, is DSGVTQTPKHLITATGQRVTLRCSPRSGDLSVYWYQQSLDQGLQFLIQYYNGEERAKGNILERFSAQQFPDLHSELNLSSLELGDSALYFCASSPPIGQNTGELFFGEGSRLTVL.

This CDR3 is CASSSGTDSAYEQYF. The CDR3 DNA follows: TGTGCCAGCAGCTCGGGGACAGACTCTGCCTACGAGCAGTACTTC. V is TRBV7-6 and J is TRBJ2-7; 7 bases fit TRBD1. This CDR3 has 15 residues. V gave up 4 bases and J gave up 2 bases; unmatched junction bases: 8. The V gene's germline CDR1 is SGHVS and CDR2 FNYEAQ.

The chain's CDR3 is CASSEVRGSSYGYTF. The CDR3, as DNA: TGTGCCAGCAGTGAAGTGAGGGGGAGTTCCTATGGCTACACCTTC. This chain uses TRBV6-1 with TRBJ1-2; D is possibly TRBD1 (6 bases). V lost 1 base and J lost 4, with 13 bases in between. Germline V gives CDR1 MNHNS, CDR2 SASEGT. The CDR3 is 15 amino acids.

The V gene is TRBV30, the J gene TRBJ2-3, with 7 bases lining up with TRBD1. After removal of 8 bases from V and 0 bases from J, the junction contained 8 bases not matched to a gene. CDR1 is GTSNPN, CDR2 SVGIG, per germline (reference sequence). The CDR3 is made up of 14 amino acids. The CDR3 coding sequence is TGTGCCATAAGACAGGGTCCTAGCACAGATACGCAGTATTTT. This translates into CAIRQGPSTDTQYF.